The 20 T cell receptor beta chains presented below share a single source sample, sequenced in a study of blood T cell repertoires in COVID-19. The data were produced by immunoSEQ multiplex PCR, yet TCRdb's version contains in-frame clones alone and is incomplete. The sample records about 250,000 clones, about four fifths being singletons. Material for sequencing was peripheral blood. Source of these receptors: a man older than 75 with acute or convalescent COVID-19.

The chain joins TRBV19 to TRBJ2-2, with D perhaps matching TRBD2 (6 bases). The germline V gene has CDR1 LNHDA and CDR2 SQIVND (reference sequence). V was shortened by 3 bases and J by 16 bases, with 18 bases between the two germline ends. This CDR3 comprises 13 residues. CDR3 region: CASSIGLGGTEFF. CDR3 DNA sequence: TGTGCCAGTAGTATCGGTTTGGGGGGAACAGAGTTTTTT.

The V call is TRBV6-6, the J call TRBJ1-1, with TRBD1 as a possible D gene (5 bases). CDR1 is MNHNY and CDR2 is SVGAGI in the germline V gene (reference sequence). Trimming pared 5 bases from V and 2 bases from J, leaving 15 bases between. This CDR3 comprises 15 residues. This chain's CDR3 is CASSPSGLVNTEAFF. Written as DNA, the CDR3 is TGTGCCAGCAGTCCCTCGGGACTGGTAAACACTGAAGCTTTCTTT.

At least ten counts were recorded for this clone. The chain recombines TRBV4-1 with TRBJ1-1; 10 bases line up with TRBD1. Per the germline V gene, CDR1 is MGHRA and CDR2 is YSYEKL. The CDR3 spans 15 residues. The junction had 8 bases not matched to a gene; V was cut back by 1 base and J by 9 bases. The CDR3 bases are TGCGCCAGCAGCCAAGGTTTGACAGGGGGCGGGAAAGCTTTCTTT. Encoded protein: CASSQGLTGGGKAFF.

The CDR3 protein is CASSQAHLRGSAGQETQYF. Here the CDR3 DNA reads TGTGCCAGCAGCCAAGCCCACCTCCGCGGGTCCGCCGGGCAAGAGACCCAGTACTTC. The V call is TRBV3-1 (or the pseudogene TRBV3-2), the J call TRBJ2-5, with a possible D match to TRBD2 (5 bases). Trimming cost V 1 base and J 2 bases, with 23 bases left between them. Germline-derived CDR1 and CDR2 are LGHDT and YNNKEL (reference sequence). The CDR3 runs to 19 residues.

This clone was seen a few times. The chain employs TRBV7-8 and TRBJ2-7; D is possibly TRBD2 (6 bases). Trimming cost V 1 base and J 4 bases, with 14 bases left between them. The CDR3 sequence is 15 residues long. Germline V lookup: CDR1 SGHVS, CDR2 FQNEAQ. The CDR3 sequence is CASSLEAGNSYEQYF. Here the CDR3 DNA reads TGTGCCAGCAGCTTAGAGGCGGGAAATTCGTACGAGCAGTACTTC. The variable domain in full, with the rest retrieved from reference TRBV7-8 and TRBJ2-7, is GAGVSQSPRYKVAKRGQDVALRCDPISGHVSLFWYQQALGQGPEFLTYFQNEAQLDKSGLPSDRFFAERPEGSVSTLKIQRTQQEDSAVYLCASSLEAGNSYEQYFGPGTRLTVT.

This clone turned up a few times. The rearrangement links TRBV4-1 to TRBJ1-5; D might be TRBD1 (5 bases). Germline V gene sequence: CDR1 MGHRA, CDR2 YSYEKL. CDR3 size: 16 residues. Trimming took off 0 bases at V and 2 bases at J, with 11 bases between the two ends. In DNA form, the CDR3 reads TGCGCCAGCAGCCAAGAACAGGCGAAGGGCAATCAGCCCCAGCATTTT. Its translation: CASSQEQAKGNQPQHF.

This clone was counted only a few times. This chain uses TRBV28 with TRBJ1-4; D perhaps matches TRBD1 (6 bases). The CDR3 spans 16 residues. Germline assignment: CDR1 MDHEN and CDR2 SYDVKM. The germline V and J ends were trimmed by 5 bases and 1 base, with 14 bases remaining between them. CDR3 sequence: CASSPGQLLTNEKLFF. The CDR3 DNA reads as TGTGCCAGCAGTCCCGGACAGCTTCTAACTAATGAAAAACTGTTTTTT.

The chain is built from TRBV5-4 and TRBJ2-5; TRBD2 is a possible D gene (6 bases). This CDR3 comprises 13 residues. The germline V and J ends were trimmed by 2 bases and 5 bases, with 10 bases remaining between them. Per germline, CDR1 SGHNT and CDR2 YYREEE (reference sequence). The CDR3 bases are TGTGCCAGCAGCTTTGGTCGGGAGGAGACCCAGTACTTC. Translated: CASSFGREETQYF.

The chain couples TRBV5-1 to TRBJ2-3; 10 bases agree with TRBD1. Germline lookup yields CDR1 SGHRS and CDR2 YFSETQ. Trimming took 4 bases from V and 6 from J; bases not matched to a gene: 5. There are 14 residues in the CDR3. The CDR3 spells CASSAGQGRDTQYF. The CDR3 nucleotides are TGCGCCAGCAGCGCGGGACAGGGGAGGGATACGCAGTATTTT.

The CDR3 DNA reads TGCAGCGTTGGGGCGGGGGGAACCTACAATGAGCAGTTCTTC. This sequence encodes CSVGAGGTYNEQFF. The V gene is TRBV29-1, the J gene TRBJ2-1, with 8 bases fitting TRBD2. The V gene end was trimmed by 4 bases and the J gene end by 2 bases; junction bases not matched to a gene: 4. Germline loops: CDR1 SQVTM, CDR2 ANQGSEA. The CDR3 is made up of 14 amino acids.

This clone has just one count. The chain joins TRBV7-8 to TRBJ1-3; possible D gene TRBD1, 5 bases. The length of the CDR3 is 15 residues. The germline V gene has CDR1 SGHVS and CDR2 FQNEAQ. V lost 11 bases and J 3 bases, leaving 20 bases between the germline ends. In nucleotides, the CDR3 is TGTGCCTCGGCGTGGGGGGGGAATCATGGAAACACCATATATTTT. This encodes CASAWGGNHGNTIYF.

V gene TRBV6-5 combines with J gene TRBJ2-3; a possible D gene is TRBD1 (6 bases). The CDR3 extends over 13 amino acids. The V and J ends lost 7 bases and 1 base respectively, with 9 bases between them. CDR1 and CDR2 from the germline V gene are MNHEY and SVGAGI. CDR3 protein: CASIQGRTDTQYF. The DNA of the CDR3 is TGTGCCAGCATTCAGGGGCGCACAGATACGCAGTATTTT.

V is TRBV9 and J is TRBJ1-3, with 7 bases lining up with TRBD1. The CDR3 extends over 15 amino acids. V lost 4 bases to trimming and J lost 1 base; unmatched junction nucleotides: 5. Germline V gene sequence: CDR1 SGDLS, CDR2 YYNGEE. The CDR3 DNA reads TGTGCCAGCAGCACTTCACAGGGGTCTGGAAACACCATATATTTT. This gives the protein CASSTSQGSGNTIYF.

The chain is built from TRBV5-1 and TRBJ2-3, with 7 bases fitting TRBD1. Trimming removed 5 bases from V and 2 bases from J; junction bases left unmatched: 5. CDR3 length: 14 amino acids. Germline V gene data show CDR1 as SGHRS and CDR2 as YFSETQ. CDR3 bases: TGCGCCAGCAGGACGGGACAGTACACAGATACGCAGTATTTT. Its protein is CASRTGQYTDTQYF. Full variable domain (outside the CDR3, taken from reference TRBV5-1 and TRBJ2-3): KAGVTQTPRYLIKTRGQQVTLSCSPISGHRSVSWYQQTPGQGLQFLFEYFSETQRNKGNFPGRFSGRQFSNSRSEMNVSTLELGDSALYLCASRTGQYTDTQYFGPGTRLTVL.

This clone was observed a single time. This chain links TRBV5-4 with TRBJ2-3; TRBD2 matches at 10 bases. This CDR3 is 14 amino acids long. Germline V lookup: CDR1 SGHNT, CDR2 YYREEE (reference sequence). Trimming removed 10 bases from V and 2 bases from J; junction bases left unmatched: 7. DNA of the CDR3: TGTGCCGCGGGGCTAGCGGGGGCCACAGATACGCAGTATTTT. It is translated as CAAGLAGATDTQYF. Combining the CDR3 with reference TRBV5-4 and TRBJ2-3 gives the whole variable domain ETGVTQSPTHLIKTRGQQVTLRCSSQSGHNTVSWYQQALGQGPQFIFQYYREEENGRGNFPPRFSGLQFPNYSSELNVNALELDDSALYLCAAGLAGATDTQYFGPGTRLTVL.

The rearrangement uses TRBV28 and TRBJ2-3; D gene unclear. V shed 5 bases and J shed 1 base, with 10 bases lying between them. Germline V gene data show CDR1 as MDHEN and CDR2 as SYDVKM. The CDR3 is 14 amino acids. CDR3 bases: TGTGCCAGCAGTCGTCCCCCTGGCACAGATACGCAGTATTTT. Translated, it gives CASSRPPGTDTQYF.

The CDR3 spells CASGPLAGGVSYNEQFF. The DNA of the CDR3 is TGTGCCAGCGGACCACTAGCGGGAGGGGTCTCCTACAATGAGCAGTTCTTC. This sequence joins TRBV7-8 and TRBJ2-1; TRBD2 agrees at 13 bases. The CDR3 loop spans 17 amino acids. Trimming removed 8 bases from V and 0 bases from J; junction bases left unmatched: 7. CDR1 is SGHVS and CDR2 is FQNEAQ in the germline V gene.

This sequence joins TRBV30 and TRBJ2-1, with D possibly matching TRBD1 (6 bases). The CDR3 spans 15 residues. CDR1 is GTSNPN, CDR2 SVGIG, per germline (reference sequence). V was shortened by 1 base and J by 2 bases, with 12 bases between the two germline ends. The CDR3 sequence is CAWSEDSGAYNEQFF. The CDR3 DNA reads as TGTGCCTGGAGTGAGGACAGTGGAGCCTACAATGAGCAGTTCTTC.

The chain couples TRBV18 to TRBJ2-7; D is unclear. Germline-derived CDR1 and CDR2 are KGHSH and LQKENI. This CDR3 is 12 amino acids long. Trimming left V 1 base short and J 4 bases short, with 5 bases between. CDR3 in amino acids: CASSPQSYEQYF. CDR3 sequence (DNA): TGTGCCAGCTCACCACAGAGTTACGAGCAGTACTTC.

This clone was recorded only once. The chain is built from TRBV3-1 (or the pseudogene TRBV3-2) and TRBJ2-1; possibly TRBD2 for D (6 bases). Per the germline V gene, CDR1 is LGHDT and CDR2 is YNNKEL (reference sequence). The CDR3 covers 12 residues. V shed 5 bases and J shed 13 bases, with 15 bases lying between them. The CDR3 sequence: CASSSSTSPQFF. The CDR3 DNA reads TGTGCCAGCAGCTCCTCGACTAGTCCCCAGTTCTTC.